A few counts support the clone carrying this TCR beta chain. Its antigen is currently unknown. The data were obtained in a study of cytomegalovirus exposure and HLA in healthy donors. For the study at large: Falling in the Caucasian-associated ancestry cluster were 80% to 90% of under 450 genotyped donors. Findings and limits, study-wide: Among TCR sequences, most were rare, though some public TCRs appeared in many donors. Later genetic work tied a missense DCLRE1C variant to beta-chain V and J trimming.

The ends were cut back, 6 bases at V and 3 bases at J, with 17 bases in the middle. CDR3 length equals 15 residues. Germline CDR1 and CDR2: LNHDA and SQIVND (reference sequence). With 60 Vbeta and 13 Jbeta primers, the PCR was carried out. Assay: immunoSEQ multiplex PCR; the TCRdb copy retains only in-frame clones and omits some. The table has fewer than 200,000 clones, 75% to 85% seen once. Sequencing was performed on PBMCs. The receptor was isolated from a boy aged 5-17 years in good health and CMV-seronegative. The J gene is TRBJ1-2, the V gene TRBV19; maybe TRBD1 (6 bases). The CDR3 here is CASRSGPGTHYGYTF. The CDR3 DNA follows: TGTGCCAGTAGGTCGGGTCCGGGGACACACTATGGCTACACCTTC.